Below, 5 T cell receptor beta chains from the same sample are listed, as sequenced in a study of blood T cell repertoires in COVID-19. Data came from immunoSEQ multiplex PCR; TCRdb stores just in-frame clones and leaves some out. The sample holds some 250,000 clones, approximately 80% seen once. Sequenced input: peripheral blood. The receptors derive from a woman between 18 and 29 years old with acute or convalescent COVID-19.

This clone has only one observation. The CDR3 sequence is CASSRNKGQQAFSGANVLTF. The CDR3 DNA reads as TGTGCCAGCTCTAGAAACAAGGGTCAACAGGCATTCTCTGGGGCCAACGTCCTGACTTTC. The chain combines TRBV18 with TRBJ2-6, with D possibly being TRBD1 (5 bases). V was pared by 6 bases and J by 0 bases, with 24 bases between. The CDR3 runs 20 residues. The V gene's germline CDR1 is KGHSH and CDR2 LQKENI.

The gene calls are TRBV7-9 and TRBJ1-2, with a tentative D call TRBD1 (5 bases). The ends were cut back, 0 bases at V and 4 bases at J, with 12 bases in the middle. CDR1 and CDR2 from the germline V gene are SEHNR and FQNEAQ (reference sequence). The CDR3 sequence is 15 residues long. The CDR3 loop reads CASSLASGAGYGYTF. DNA for the CDR3: TGTGCCAGCAGCTTAGCTAGTGGGGCTGGCTATGGCTACACCTTC.

V is TRBV6-5 and J is TRBJ1-1, with D unresolved. The CDR3 length is 14 residues. Germline-derived CDR1 and CDR2 are MNHEY and SVGAGI. Trimming removed 2 bases from V and 3 bases from J, with 10 bases in between. CDR3 bases: TGTGCCAGCAGTTACGGGAGAAGTTACACTGAAGCTTTCTTT. This sequence encodes CASSYGRSYTEAFF.

The V and J genes are TRBV11-2 and TRBJ2-1; 10 positions agree with TRBD2. Germline-derived CDR1 and CDR2 are SGHAT and FQNNGV. CDR3 length equals 17 residues. With V trimmed by 1 base and J by 6 bases, 9 bases remained unmatched. The CDR3 DNA is TGTGCCAGCAGCTTAGGAGGACTAGCGGAAAGGCTCAATGAGCAGTTCTTC. Encoded protein: CASSLGGLAERLNEQFF.

The chain employs TRBV18 and TRBJ1-4; weak D call: TRBD1 (5 bases). Germline CDR1 and CDR2: KGHSH and LQKENI. The V end was cut by 3 bases, the J end by 5 bases, with 13 bases between. The CDR3 extends over 15 amino acids. CDR3 amino acids: CASSPRGGANEKLFF. The CDR3, as DNA: TGTGCCAGCTCACCCCGCGGGGGAGCAAATGAAAAACTGTTTTTT. The full variable domain, completed using reference TRBV18 and TRBJ1-4, is NAGVMQNPRHLVRRRGQEARLRCSPMKGHSHVYWYRQLPEEGLKFMVYLQKENIIDESGMPKERFSAEFPKEGPSILRIQQVVRGDSAAYFCASSPRGGANEKLFFGSGTQLSVL.